The 8 T cell receptor beta chains below were found in one sample sequenced in a study of CD8+ T cells in alopecia areata. Once RNA had been extracted, it was reverse transcribed into cDNA to act as the sequencing template. Generated by immunoSEQ multiplex PCR, the TCRdb table keeps only in-frame clones and is missing some. The sample records around 150,000 clones, 55% being singletons. Sequencing was carried out using CD4+ T cells sorted from blood. Source of these receptors: a human donor in good health.

V and J are TRBV7-9 and TRBJ1-5; D might be TRBD1 (6 bases). Germline lookup yields CDR1 SEHNR and CDR2 FQNEAQ (reference sequence). The germline V and J ends were trimmed by 2 bases and 0 bases, with 14 bases remaining between them. The CDR3 loop spans 17 amino acids. The CDR3 DNA is TGTGCCAGCAGCTTATTTCCAGGGGACGATAGCAATCAGCCCCAGCATTTT. Residues: CASSLFPGDDSNQPQHF.

This clone has more than one count but fewer than ten. The CDR3 nucleotides are TGTGCCAGCAGTTTGGTGGGGATGGCCAAAAACATTCAGTACTTC. It is translated as CASSLVGMAKNIQYF. This chain connects TRBV27 to TRBJ2-4; D gene unclear. The germline gives CDR1 MNHEY, CDR2 SMNVEV (reference sequence). The CDR3 length is 15 residues. The V gene lost 3 bases and the J gene lost 1 base, with 10 bases spanning the gap.

The chain uses TRBV6-5 and TRBJ2-1; D possibly corresponds to TRBD1 (6 bases). With 2 bases removed from V and 4 bases from J, the gap between germline ends came to 15 bases. Germline V CDR1 and CDR2: MNHEY, SVGAGI. This CDR3 contains 16 residues. This chain's CDR3 is CASSYPRRQGYNEQFF. CDR3 sequence (DNA): TGTGCCAGCAGTTACCCCAGGCGGCAGGGGTACAATGAGCAGTTCTTC.

This clone was observed a few times. CDR3 loop: CASSVAPTDTQYF. CDR3 nucleotide sequence: TGTGCCAGCAGCGTAGCGCCCACAGATACGCAGTATTTT. V usage is TRBV9 and J usage is TRBJ2-3; D remains ambiguous. Germline lookup yields CDR1 SGDLS and CDR2 YYNGEE. This CDR3 is built from 13 residues. Trimming removed 0 bases from V and 2 bases from J, with 4 bases in between.

This clone showed up just a few times. The J gene is TRBJ1-5, the V gene TRBV2; the match to TRBD1 covers 8 bases. The CDR3 length is 15 residues. CDR1 and CDR2 (germline): SNHLY, FYNNEI. V shed 2 bases and J 6 bases; nucleotides not matched to a gene: 6. CDR3 DNA: TGTGCCAGCAGTGAACGGGGACAGGTCGGTCAGCCCCAGCATTTT. This gives the protein CASSERGQVGQPQHF.

The chain employs TRBV11-2 and TRBJ1-1; possibly TRBD1 for D (5 bases). CDR1 is SGHAT and CDR2 is FQNNGV in the germline V gene. Trimming took off 5 bases at V and 0 bases at J, with 16 bases between the two ends. The CDR3 covers 16 residues. CDR3 sequence reads: CASSPGQRNMNTEAFF. CDR3 sequence (DNA): TGTGCCAGCAGCCCGGGGCAGCGGAACATGAACACTGAAGCTTTCTTT.

V gene TRBV11-1 combines with J gene TRBJ1-1, with unresolved D. The V gene lost 5 bases and the J gene lost 3 bases, with 13 bases spanning the gap. The V gene's germline CDR1 is SGHAT and CDR2 FQDESV (reference sequence). The length of the CDR3 is 14 residues. DNA of the CDR3: TGTGCCAGCAGCCGAGAGGGCTTGGACACTGAAGCTTTCTTT. This translates into CASSREGLDTEAFF.

The chain joins TRBV29-1 to TRBJ1-5; 9 nucleotides agree with TRBD1. The junction had 5 bases not matched to a gene; V was cut back by 6 bases and J by 2 bases. The CDR3 extends over 14 amino acids. Germline V gives CDR1 SQVTM, CDR2 ANQGSEA. CDR3 protein: CSVRTGDGNQPQHF. The CDR3 DNA is TGCAGCGTCAGGACAGGGGACGGCAATCAGCCCCAGCATTTT.